The 31 T cell receptor beta chains reported below all come from one sample, sequenced in a study of regulatory T cells in long-lasting Graves disease. CDR3-region Arm-PCR and iRepertoire HTBI primers produced the TCR beta libraries. TCRdb passed the multiplex PCR reads through MiXCR, listing each CDR3 protein once. The table shows under 700,000 distinct CDR3 sequences, with roughly a sixth occurring only once. Time point denoted: newly diagnosed GD, antithyroid drugs for less than 3 months. The TCR library was prepared using RNA isolated from PBMCs. These same data were also listed under a study on T cells in Graves' hyperthyroidism and ophthalmopathy.

The sequenced sample was peripheral blood mononuclear cells (PBMCs), obtained at new diagnosis, from a patient treated with antithyroid drugs. These receptors were obtained from a woman aged 35 to 59 with Graves disease.

The chain links TRBV10-1 to TRBJ1-1; 8 nucleotides match TRBD1. Germline trimming cut 10 bases from V and 3 bases from J; bases unmatched to any gene: 7. The CDR3 sequence is 13 residues long. Germline loops: CDR1 WNHNN, CDR2 SYGVQD (reference sequence). The CDR3 is CATPGQGDTEAFF. The CDR3 DNA follows: TGCGCCACTCCCGGACAGGGCGACACTGAAGCTTTCTTT.

This clonotype was counted between two and nine times. The rearrangement joins TRBV18 to TRBJ1-6; 7 nucleotides align to TRBD1. Germline lookup yields CDR1 KGHSH and CDR2 LQKENI. CDR3 length equals 16 residues. Unmatched junction bases numbered 11, after V lost 5 bases and J lost 7 bases. CDR3 region: CASSYLSRGNNSPLHF. The CDR3 nucleotides are TGTGCCAGCTCATACCTATCCAGGGGGAACAATTCACCCCTCCACTTT.

This clonotype appeared many times. The V call is TRBV2, the J call TRBJ2-5; the D is unclear. Per the germline V gene, CDR1 is SNHLY and CDR2 is FYNNEI. The CDR3 has 16 amino acids. V lost 7 bases and J lost 4, with 22 bases in between. The CDR3 protein is CASILTLLTGPETQYF. For the CDR3, the DNA is TGTGCCAGCATTCTAACCCTCCTTACGGGCCCAGAGACCCAGTACTTC.

This clonotype was found many times. In DNA form, the CDR3 reads TGTGCCAGCAGCCAAGAAAGGTGGGACAATGAGCAGTTCTTC. Protein: CASSQERWDNEQFF. This sequence joins TRBV3-1 and TRBJ2-1, with D unresolved. This CDR3 has 14 residues. The germline V gene has CDR1 LGHDT and CDR2 YNNKEL (reference sequence). Trimming took 0 bases from V and 5 from J, leaving 8 bases between them.

This clonotype came up a few times. V gene TRBV4-1 combines with J gene TRBJ2-7; D perhaps matches TRBD2 (5 bases). Germline V gene lookup returns CDR1 MGHRA and CDR2 YSYEKL. The V end lost 4 bases, the J end lost 1 base, and 14 bases lay between the germline ends. This CDR3 is built from 15 residues. The CDR3 loop is CASSPWEPTSYEQYF. In DNA form, the CDR3 reads TGCGCCAGCAGCCCGTGGGAGCCCACATCCTACGAGCAGTACTTC.

The rearrangement uses TRBV7-2 and TRBJ1-5; no firm D call. Between the trimmed V and J ends, which lost 0 bases and 5 bases, there was a span of 17 bases. The germline gives CDR1 SGHTA, CDR2 FQGNSA. The CDR3 loop spans 17 amino acids. DNA for the CDR3: TGTGCCAGCAGCTTAGCGGCCAGCCTCTATCTTTATCAGCCCCAGCATTTT. It specifies CASSLAASLYLYQPQHF.

This clonotype was recorded at least ten times. The germline gene is not matched at one end of the junction; a read error may be the cause. The rearrangement uses TRBV20-1 and TRBJ2-5; 8 positions agree with TRBD1. The CDR3 is 16 amino acids. Germline-derived CDR1 and CDR2 are DFQATT and SNEGSKA (reference sequence). Here the CDR3 DNA reads TGCAGTGCTAGGGGGGACAGGAGCTTAAACTCGGAGACCCAGTGCTTC. Its protein product is CSARGDRSLNSETQCF.

A word on this clonotype: One end of the junction does not line up with germline, which may come from a read error. The J gene is TRBJ1-1, the V gene TRBV20-1, with a weak D call TRBD1 (6 bases). Germline CDR1 DFQATT, CDR2 SNEGSKA (reference sequence). The CDR3 runs to 14 residues. The CDR3 DNA reads as TGCAGTGCCGCCGGGATTCAGGGGAACACTGAAGCTTCCTTT. This encodes CSAAGIQGNTEASF.

The CDR3 nucleotides are TGTGCCAGCTCACCAGGGCCAGTTACTAATGAAAAACTGTTTTTT. Protein sequence: CASSPGPVTNEKLFF. The gene calls are TRBV18 and TRBJ1-4; D uncertain. The CDR3 totals 15 residues. Germline V gives CDR1 KGHSH, CDR2 LQKENI. V gave up 2 bases and J gave up 2 bases, with 9 bases separating them.

Many counts were recorded for this clonotype. The rearrangement links TRBV2 to TRBJ1-6; 7 nucleotides agree with TRBD1. The J segment lost 7 bases and the V segment lost 7 bases, leaving 10 bases of the junction unmatched. The V gene's germline CDR1 is SNHLY and CDR2 FYNNEI. This CDR3 contains 15 residues. The CDR3: CASTDADRLNSPLHF. The CDR3 DNA sequence: TGTGCCAGCACTGACGCGGACAGGTTAAATTCACCCCTCCACTTT.

This clonotype has ten or more counts. The chain is built from TRBV6-5 and TRBJ2-1, with 14 nucleotides matching TRBD2. CDR3 length: 20 amino acids. Germline V gives CDR1 MNHEY, CDR2 SVGAGI. With V trimmed by 4 bases and J by 4 bases, 15 bases remained unmatched. DNA of the CDR3: TGTGCCAGCAGTTCTAACGAACCCCGGACTAGCGGGGGGCCATACAATGAGCAGTTCTTC. Translation: CASSSNEPRTSGGPYNEQFF.

This clonotype was counted many times. The J gene is TRBJ1-1, the V gene TRBV12-3 or TRBV12-4; D not resolved. V was clipped by 7 bases and J by 2 bases, with 5 bases between them. The CDR3 covers 11 residues. CDR3 in DNA: TGTGCCAGCAAATTAAACACTGAAGCTTTCTTT. Translating gives CASKLNTEAFF.

This clonotype was recorded many times. The rearrangement joins TRBV12-3 or TRBV12-4 to TRBJ2-1; D tentatively fits TRBD1 or TRBD2 (6 bases each). Trimming stripped 6 bases from V and 9 bases from J, with 21 bases between. This CDR3 is 15 amino acids long. The CDR3 DNA reads TGTGCCAGCAGCTCCGACAGGATAGAGGAGGGTGAGCAGTTCTTC. It is translated as CASSSDRIEEGEQFF.

The chain employs TRBV19 and TRBJ2-7; either TRBD1 or TRBD2 may fit D (5 bases each). Trimming removed 3 bases at V and 3 bases at J, with 12 bases between. Germline CDR1 LNHDA, CDR2 SQIVND (reference sequence). This CDR3 comprises 14 residues. DNA for the CDR3: TGTGCCAGTAGTATCGGGACGGTGATCTACGAGCAGTACTTC. It encodes CASSIGTVIYEQYF.

This clonotype was observed a handful of times. This chain links TRBV20-1 with TRBJ1-6; the match to TRBD1 covers 8 bases. CDR1 and CDR2 from the germline V gene are DFQATT and SNEGSKA (reference sequence). There are 15 residues in the CDR3. V trimming: 6 bases; J trimming: 7 bases; junction bases outside the gene matches: 11. CDR3 DNA: TGCAGTGCCCTGGACCCAGGGGGCCTAAATTCACCCCTCCACTTT. Its translation: CSALDPGGLNSPLHF.

This clonotype has ten or more counts. The V and J genes are TRBV20-1 and TRBJ2-1; 13 nucleotides align to TRBD2. The V and J ends lost 1 base and 4 bases, in that order; junction bases with no gene match: 4. Germline V CDR1 and CDR2: DFQATT, SNEGSKA (reference sequence). The CDR3 runs 16 residues. As DNA, the CDR3 is TGCAGTGCTAGAGCGCGACTAGCGGGGGGTTACAATGAGCAGTTCTTC. It specifies CSARARLAGGYNEQFF.

The chain carries TRBV28 and TRBJ2-7, with D unresolved. V lost 5 bases, J lost 0 bases, and 17 bases lay in between. The CDR3 spans 16 residues. Germline-derived CDR1 and CDR2 are MDHEN and SYDVKM. Here the CDR3 DNA reads TGTGCCAGCAGTAAGGTTCTATCGAATCCCTCCTACGAGCAGTACTTC. Protein: CASSKVLSNPSYEQYF.

The rearrangement links TRBV6-1 to TRBJ1-4; tentatively, D is TRBD1 (5 bases). CDR1 is MNHNS, CDR2 SASEGT, per germline. The V gene lost 4 bases and the J gene lost 7 bases, with 13 bases spanning the gap. The CDR3 covers 14 residues. CDR3 sequence: CASSGVQEGEKLFF. In DNA, the CDR3 is TGTGCCAGCAGTGGGGTACAGGAGGGTGAAAAACTGTTTTTT.

This chain links TRBV20-1 with TRBJ2-7; tentative D call: TRBD1 (5 bases). The V gene lost 3 bases and the J gene lost 6 bases, with 12 bases spanning the gap. Germline V gene lookup returns CDR1 DFQATT and CDR2 SNEGSKA (reference sequence). The CDR3 sequence is 12 residues long. CDR3 loop: CSASGGALEQYF. The DNA of the CDR3 is TGCAGTGCTAGCGGTGGGGCACTCGAGCAGTACTTC.

In this sample, this clonotype turned up a few times. The genes are TRBV6-5 and TRBJ1-3; D is ambiguous. Per the germline V gene, CDR1 is MNHEY and CDR2 is SVGAGI. V lost 1 base, J lost 4 bases, and 5 bases lay in between. The CDR3 loop spans 13 amino acids. Written as DNA, the CDR3 is TGTGCCAGCAGTTACTTTCGAGGAAACACCATATATTTT. Its protein is CASSYFRGNTIYF.

This clonotype was seen more than once but under ten times. J is TRBJ2-7 and V is TRBV19, with 10 bases that match TRBD2. V lost 4 bases to trimming and J lost 4 bases; unmatched junction nucleotides: 7. This CDR3 is 15 amino acids long. Germline V gene sequence: CDR1 LNHDA, CDR2 SQIVND (reference sequence). CDR3 sequence reads: CASSTTSGDKYEQYF. CDR3 nucleotide sequence: TGTGCCAGTAGTACCACTAGCGGGGACAAATACGAGCAGTACTTC.

This clonotype was detected many times. The chain recombines TRBV12-3 or TRBV12-4 with TRBJ1-4; weak D call: TRBD1 (6 bases). The length of the CDR3 is 14 residues. Trimming left V 5 bases short and J 14 bases short, with 21 bases between. The CDR3 DNA sequence: TGTGCCAGCAGTCCGACCGGGACACCTTCTTATCTGTTTTTT. This translates into CASSPTGTPSYLFF.

This clonotype was detected only a few times. V usage is TRBV2 and J usage is TRBJ1-5; D unclear. This CDR3 contains 15 residues. Germline values: CDR1 SNHLY, CDR2 FYNNEI. V lost 6 bases and J 0 bases, leaving 12 bases between the germline ends. This CDR3 reads CASRVSTDSNQPQHF. CDR3 coding DNA: TGTGCCAGCAGAGTCTCGACGGATAGCAATCAGCCCCAGCATTTT.

The table lists this clonotype with many counts. The chain links TRBV7-9 to TRBJ2-1; 14 positions agree with TRBD2. The V gene's germline CDR1 is SEHNR and CDR2 FQNEAQ (reference sequence). The CDR3 extends over 18 amino acids. After removal of 0 bases from V and 8 bases from J, the junction contained 9 bases not matched to a gene. In DNA form, the CDR3 reads TGTGCCAGCAGCTTAGCCCGACTAGCGGGGGGGCCTCAGGATGAGCAGTTCTTC. It yields the protein CASSLARLAGGPQDEQFF.

This clonotype was seen ten or more times. V is TRBV6-1 and J is TRBJ1-5; D is perhaps TRBD1 (5 bases). The germline CDR1 and CDR2 sequences are MNHNS and SASEGT. V was trimmed by 6 bases and J by 3 bases, leaving 12 bases between them. The CDR3 has 14 amino acids. The CDR3 loop is CASSHGTDNQPQHF. CDR3 sequence (DNA): TGTGCCAGCAGCCATGGGACGGACAATCAGCCCCAGCATTTT.

The chain joins TRBV12-3 or TRBV12-4 to TRBJ1-5; no firm D call. The V end was cut by 6 bases, the J end by 5 bases, with 11 bases between. This CDR3 is built from 13 residues. In DNA, the CDR3 is TGTGCCAGCAGCCGAAAGTACGATCAGCCCCAGCATTTT. It codes for CASSRKYDQPQHF.

The V and J genes are TRBV11-2 and TRBJ2-7; no reliable D call. Germline CDR1 is SGHAT and CDR2 is FQNNGV. CDR3 length: 13 amino acids. Trimming shortened V by 5 bases and J by 5 bases, and 13 bases separated the two germline ends. In DNA, the CDR3 is TGTGCCAGCAGCCACGCCCGACCCCACGAGCAGTACTTC. It translates to CASSHARPHEQYF.

The V and J genes are TRBV11-2 and TRBJ2-7, with D hard to call. The CDR3 spans 12 residues. CDR1 SGHAT and CDR2 FQNNGV come from the germline V gene. The germline V and J ends were trimmed by 5 bases and 3 bases, with 8 bases remaining between them. The CDR3 region has the DNA TGTGCCAGCAGCGCCACTCTCTACGAGCAGTACTTC. Amino acids: CASSATLYEQYF.

This clonotype was seen many times. This chain connects TRBV2 to TRBJ2-7; weak D call: TRBD2 (6 bases). This CDR3 has 14 residues. Germline loops: CDR1 SNHLY, CDR2 FYNNEI. V lost 4 bases to trimming and J lost 3 bases, with 13 bases between them. The chain's CDR3 is CASSGRVGGYEQYF. As DNA, the CDR3 is TGTGCCAGCAGTGGACGCGTGGGGGGCTACGAGCAGTACTTC.

The rearrangement links TRBV5-6 to TRBJ1-1; no reliable D call. This CDR3 has 14 residues. From germline, CDR1 is SGHDT and CDR2 YYEEEE. V lost 5 bases and J 1 base, leaving 12 bases between the germline ends. The CDR3 region is CASRGRRSNTEAFF. CDR3 DNA sequence: TGTGCCAGCAGGGGCCGGCGATCGAACACTGAAGCTTTCTTT. Complete variable domain (other parts from reference TRBV5-6 and TRBJ1-1): DAGVTQSPTHLIKTRGQQVTLRCSPKSGHDTVSWYQQALGQGPQFIFQYYEEEERQRGNFPDRFSGHQFPNYSSELNVNALLLGDSALYLCASRGRRSNTEAFFGQGTRLTVV.

This chain links TRBV5-1 with TRBJ2-5; the D call may be TRBD1 or TRBD2 (5 bases each). The CDR3 contains 15 residues. V was clipped by 4 bases and J by 5 bases, with 18 bases between them. Germline lookup yields CDR1 SGHRS and CDR2 YFSETQ. This CDR3 reads CASSSQGGSPETQYF. The CDR3 DNA sequence: TGCGCCAGCAGCAGTCAGGGTGGGAGTCCGGAGACCCAGTACTTC.